This TCR beta chain derives from a study of blood T cell repertoires in COVID-19. Study at large: Acute-phase and convalescent COVID-19 samples originated in the United States, Italy and Spain. Nucleic acid was either cDNA or gDNA, and it came from T cells, B-cell-depleted T cells, or PBMCs.

Original analysis: The authors estimated nucleated cell counts from reference gene primer amplification. TCRdb keeps only in-frame clones here, not all; method: immunoSEQ multiplex PCR. The D gene and trimming were derived from the DNA, and the V and J assignments and clone size from that table. Of fewer than 90,000 clones listed, 90% to 95% are singletons. This clone was observed a single time. This CDR3 spans 15 amino acids. The V segment lost 6 bases and the J segment 4 bases; nucleotides outside the gene matches: 7. Per the germline V gene, CDR1 is MNHEY and CDR2 is SVGAGI. The TCR comes from a human donor with active COVID-19. The donor label of this sample is uncertain. V usage is TRBV6-5 and J usage is TRBJ1-5; 9 bases are shared with TRBD1. Sequenced sample: peripheral blood. In nucleotides, the CDR3 is TGTGCCAGCAGCAGAAGAGGACAGGGGAATCAGCCCCAGCATTTT. Translating it yields CASSRRGQGNQPQHF.